This note documents a single T cell receptor (beta chain) sequence. Antigen: not known. V was clipped by 0 bases and J by 3 bases; unmatched bases: 6. CDR1 is SGDLS and CDR2 is YYNGEE in the germline V gene. The CDR3 runs 16 residues. The data stem from a study of shared clonotypes between healthy human individuals. Naive CD8 cells lacked CD45RO, underwent positive selection for CCR7 and left out terminally differentiated effector memory CD45RA+ cells. General study results and limits: Rarefaction exposed incomplete sorted-subset sequencing despite large depth. Among donors, sharing of clonotypes was expected to be affected by sequencing depth.

Sorted-subset replicate PCRs used about 200 ng DNA, tens of thousands of T cell genomes. Study processing details: Junction-only sequences without quality scores were provided by ImmunoSEQ, so filtering was different. Here immunoSEQ multiplex PCR was the method, and the copy in TCRdb shows in-frame clones only, minus some. D and trimming come from the DNA, and the V and J calls and clone size come from that table. Of hundreds of thousands of clones listed, 85% to 95% are singletons. The sample consisted of naive CD8+ T cells sorted from blood. This rearrangement joins TRBV9 to TRBJ2-7, with 10 bases matching TRBD2. This TCR was sampled from a woman aged 25 to 45 in good health. The CDR3 region has the DNA TGTGCCAGCAGCGTAGAGGATAGCGGGGGGTACTACGAGCAGTACTTC. This encodes CASSVEDSGGYYEQYF.